The 32 T cell receptor beta chains presented below share a single source sample, sequenced in a study of T-cell memory formation after mild COVID-19 (dated by TCRdb to 2020 to 2023). Receptor amplification or capture employed 5' RACE. These reads were obtained on an Illumina NovaSeq 6000. TCRdb cleaned the public reads at Q25 with fastp, built clones with MiXCR and kept in-frame beta chains. One record per CDR3 amino acid sequence lists the most common genes and DNA. The sample table contains roughly 400,000 distinct CDR3 sequences; only one count was recorded for over 15% of them. 20% to 25% of the sample comes from the top ten. Sequenced input: PBMCs or a T cell subset sorted from them (not recorded which). Receptors were obtained from a man aged 18 to 29 who had mild COVID-19 (a few samples of this study predate the infection). The sample titles of this study are shuffled in the database, so cell type and time point are left out; the donor was told from shared clones.

This clonotype was seen a few times. The chain employs TRBV12-3 or TRBV12-4 and TRBJ1-1, with 9 bases aligning to TRBD1. The junction had 10 bases not matched to a gene; V was cut back by 10 bases and J by 7 bases. The CDR3 has 13 amino acids. CDR3 DNA sequence: TGTGCCACCTCGAACAGGGGGCAGGTTGAAGCTTTCTTT. It is translated as CATSNRGQVEAFF.

This clonotype was detected once. The J gene is TRBJ2-3, the V gene TRBV12-3 or TRBV12-4; TRBD2 agrees at 9 bases. V lost 4 bases and J lost 0; bases outside the gene matches: 11. This CDR3 has 18 residues. The CDR3: CASSYLAGQYPSTDTQYF. CDR3 bases: TGTGCCAGCAGTTACCTAGCGGGACAGTACCCTAGCACAGATACGCAGTATTTT.

A single count supports this clonotype. A much larger clone sits a single nucleotide away, making a read error possible. This rearrangement joins TRBV5-1 to TRBJ2-5, with D perhaps TRBD2 (6 bases). CDR1 is SGHRS and CDR2 is YFSETQ in the germline V gene. The CDR3 contains 15 residues. V gave up 5 bases and J gave up 3 bases, with 17 bases separating them. The CDR3 DNA is TGCGCCAGCAGGAGTGGGCGACTAGTGAAAGAGACCCAGTACTTC. Residues: CASRSGRLVKETQYF.

This clonotype has just a few counts. CDR3 coding DNA: TGCGCCAGCAGCCTTTCAGGGATTGGAGGTGAAAAACTGTTTTTT. This gives the protein CASSLSGIGGEKLFF. The chain is built from TRBV4-3 and TRBJ1-4; D is perhaps TRBD1 (5 bases). Trimming pared 4 bases from V and 7 bases from J, leaving 16 bases between. The germline V gene encodes CDR1 LGHNA and CDR2 YSLEER. This CDR3 is built from 15 residues.

This clonotype has more than one count but fewer than ten. This sequence joins TRBV28 and TRBJ2-3; D perhaps matches TRBD2 (6 bases). Germline CDR1 is MDHEN and CDR2 is SYDVKM. Trimming removed 2 bases from V and 7 bases from J, with 13 bases in between. The CDR3 loop spans 14 amino acids. As DNA, the CDR3 is TGTGCCAGCAGTTTAACCGGAGGGTGGAATACGCAGTATTTT. This encodes CASSLTGGWNTQYF.

The V gene is TRBV19, the J gene TRBJ2-1; 8 bases fit TRBD2. V shed 7 bases, J shed 4 bases, and the junction held 6 bases outside the gene matches. CDR3 length: 14 amino acids. CDR1 and CDR2 (germline): LNHDA, SQIVND (reference sequence). This CDR3 is CASKDGGVYNEQFF. The CDR3 DNA reads as TGTGCCAGTAAGGACGGGGGGGTATACAATGAGCAGTTCTTC.

The J gene is TRBJ1-6, the V gene TRBV20-1; 10 bases match TRBD1. The CDR3 is made up of 13 amino acids. Trimming took 7 bases from V and 7 from J; bases not matched to a gene: 4. Germline V gene lookup returns CDR1 DFQATT and CDR2 SNEGSKA (reference sequence). CDR3: CSVPTGGNSPLHF. CDR3 DNA: TGCAGTGTTCCGACAGGGGGCAATTCACCCCTCCACTTT.

The sample holds a few counts of this clonotype. V is TRBV7-2 and J is TRBJ2-5; 9 bases match TRBD1. Per the germline V gene, CDR1 is SGHTA and CDR2 is FQGNSA. The CDR3 loop spans 14 amino acids. V shed 3 bases, J shed 6 bases, and the junction held 5 bases outside the gene matches. The DNA for the CDR3 is TGTGCCAGCAGCTTGCCGGGACAGGGACAGACCCAGTACTTC. Translating it yields CASSLPGQGQTQYF.

This clonotype has a handful of counts. The chain is built from TRBV12-3 or TRBV12-4 and TRBJ1-1; D is undetermined. This CDR3 contains 14 residues. V was cut by 5 bases and J by 4 bases, with 14 bases left in between. The CDR3 reads CASSPTVRGTEAFF. Here the CDR3 DNA reads TGTGCCAGCAGTCCGACGGTAAGAGGCACTGAAGCTTTCTTT.

Only a few counts were recorded for this clonotype. The CDR3 DNA sequence: TGTGCCACCAGTGATTTGGCAGAAGAGACCCAGTACTTC. Amino acid sequence: CATSDLAEETQYF. The rearrangement joins TRBV24-1 to TRBJ2-5, with unresolved D. Germline-derived CDR1 and CDR2 are KGHDR and SFDVKD. Trimming removed 0 bases from V and 3 bases from J, with 4 bases in between. There are 13 residues in the CDR3.

This clonotype came up a few times. This sequence joins TRBV29-1 and TRBJ2-1; D may be TRBD1 or TRBD2 (6 bases each). V was trimmed by 4 bases and J by 4 bases, leaving 11 bases between them. The CDR3 has 13 residues. Germline values: CDR1 SQVTM, CDR2 ANQGSEA. CDR3 residues: CSVGGAGYNEQFF. The DNA for the CDR3 is TGCAGCGTTGGGGGGGCGGGATACAATGAGCAGTTCTTC.

V is TRBV4-1 and J is TRBJ2-1, with TRBD1 matching over 11 bases. This CDR3 has 16 residues. From germline, CDR1 is MGHRA and CDR2 YSYEKL. With V trimmed by 0 bases and J by 7 bases, 5 bases remained unmatched. The CDR3 region has the DNA TGCGCCAGCAGCCAAGATTTTGGACAGGGGGCTAATGAGCAGTTCTTC. This sequence encodes CASSQDFGQGANEQFF.

DNA of the CDR3: TGTGCCACCAGTGATTTCCCCCCGACAGGGCCCACAGATACGCAGTATTTT. Its protein is CATSDFPPTGPTDTQYF. The chain has TRBV24-1 and TRBJ2-3; 7 positions match TRBD1. Looked up from germline, CDR1 is KGHDR and CDR2 is SFDVKD. Trimming at V came to 1 base and at J to 2 bases, leaving 8 bases not matched to a gene. This CDR3 comprises 17 residues.

A few counts support this clonotype. This chain links TRBV12-3 or TRBV12-4 with TRBJ1-5; D perhaps matches TRBD1 (6 bases). The CDR3 contains 15 residues. V lost 0 bases, J lost 7 bases, and 13 bases lay in between. The CDR3 reads CASSLAAAGEQPQHF. The CDR3 DNA sequence: TGTGCCAGCAGTTTAGCGGCGGCAGGGGAGCAGCCCCAGCATTTT.

This clonotype was found a few times. The rearrangement joins TRBV5-6 to TRBJ2-2; no firm D call. V lost 0 bases to trimming and J lost 5 bases, with 14 bases between them. Germline CDR1 is SGHDT and CDR2 is YYEEEE. The length of the CDR3 is 16 residues. The CDR3 loop reads CASSLAGKMGTGELFF. Written as DNA, the CDR3 is TGTGCCAGCAGCTTGGCTGGGAAGATGGGTACCGGGGAGCTGTTTTTT.

This clonotype came up many times. The rearrangement links TRBV5-1 to TRBJ2-5; D is unclear. The germline V gene encodes CDR1 SGHRS and CDR2 YFSETQ. Trimming shortened V by 1 base and J by 5 bases, and 12 bases separated the two germline ends. The CDR3 length is 14 residues. DNA of the CDR3: TGCGCCAGCAGCTTGACTGGGGTGCAGGAGACCCAGTACTTC. Encoded protein: CASSLTGVQETQYF.

This clonotype was counted only a few times. CDR3 DNA: TGTGCCAGCAGTTTACACGCAGGCGCAACCTACGAGCAGTACTTC. Translation gives CASSLHAGATYEQYF. This chain links TRBV27 with TRBJ2-7; unclear D gene. Trimming took off 2 bases at V and 2 bases at J, with 13 bases between the two ends. The CDR3 runs to 15 residues. Germline V gene lookup returns CDR1 MNHEY and CDR2 SMNVEV (reference sequence).

This clonotype was seen more than once but under ten times. The gene calls are TRBV6-5 and TRBJ1-3; a possible D gene is TRBD1 (5 bases). Germline CDR1 is MNHEY and CDR2 is SVGAGI. This CDR3 region has 16 residues. The V and J ends lost 7 bases and 3 bases respectively, with 19 bases between them. The CDR3 reads CASTAGTPFGGNTIYF. CDR3 coding DNA: TGTGCCAGCACGGCCGGGACTCCTTTTGGTGGAAACACCATATATTTT.

This chain uses TRBV20-1 with TRBJ1-6; D might be TRBD1 (5 bases). V was trimmed by 6 bases and J by 7 bases, leaving 16 bases between them. The CDR3 loop spans 14 amino acids. Germline values: CDR1 DFQATT, CDR2 SNEGSKA (reference sequence). CDR3: CSATPPGRNSPLHF. The CDR3 DNA reads TGCAGTGCGACGCCACCGGGACGGAATTCACCCCTCCACTTT.

The V gene is TRBV5-5, the J gene TRBJ2-6; 7 bases line up with TRBD1. CDR1 and CDR2 from the germline V gene are SGHKS and YYEKEE (reference sequence). Unmatched junction bases numbered 15, after V lost 3 bases and J lost 3 bases. The length of the CDR3 is 19 residues. In DNA form, the CDR3 reads TGTGCCAGCAGCTCCACCCTGACAGGGCAAGCTCTTGGGGCCAACGTCCTGACTTTC. This sequence encodes CASSSTLTGQALGANVLTF. The full variable domain, with the rest looked up from reference TRBV5-5 and TRBJ2-6, is DAGVTQSPTHLIKTRGQQVTLRCSPISGHKSVSWYQQVLGQGPQFIFQYYEKEERGRGNFPDRFSARQFPNYSSELNVNALLLGDSALYLCASSSTLTGQALGANVLTFGAGSRLTVL.

CDR3 loop: CASSPPADRGGEQFF. For the CDR3, the DNA is TGTGCCAGCTCACCACCGGCGGACAGGGGCGGAGAGCAGTTCTTC. This rearrangement joins TRBV18 to TRBJ2-1, with 9 bases lining up with TRBD1. Germline V gene lookup returns CDR1 KGHSH and CDR2 LQKENI. The CDR3 has 15 residues. The trim removed 0 bases at V and 10 bases at J, leaving 7 bases unmatched.

The chain combines TRBV5-1 with TRBJ2-3; 16 bases align to TRBD2. The V and J ends lost 5 bases and 7 bases, in that order; junction bases with no gene match: 10. CDR3 size: 17 residues. Germline V gene sequence: CDR1 SGHRS, CDR2 YFSETQ. The DNA for the CDR3 is TGCGCCAGCAGTTCGGGACTAGCGGGGGGGGCCTTAAATACGCAGTATTTT. Protein product: CASSSGLAGGALNTQYF. The variable domain in full, with the rest retrieved from reference TRBV5-1 and TRBJ2-3, is KAGVTQTPRYLIKTRGQQVTLSCSPISGHRSVSWYQQTPGQGLQFLFEYFSETQRNKGNFPGRFSGRQFSNSRSEMNVSTLELGDSALYLCASSSGLAGGALNTQYFGPGTRLTVL.

There are a few counts of this clonotype. The CDR3 sequence is CATSRGDSSYEQYF. DNA of the CDR3: TGTGCCACCAGCAGAGGGGACAGTTCCTACGAGCAGTACTTC. The rearrangement joins TRBV15 to TRBJ2-7, with TRBD1 matching 7 bases. Unmatched junction bases numbered 1, after V lost 1 base and J lost 1 base. Germline V gene sequence: CDR1 LNHNV, CDR2 YYDKDF (reference sequence). The CDR3 runs to 14 residues.

This clonotype was counted between two and nine times. The genes are TRBV15 and TRBJ2-1, with D unclear. The CDR3 loop spans 13 amino acids. CDR1 and CDR2 from the germline V gene are LNHNV and YYDKDF (reference sequence). V was pared by 4 bases and J by 0 bases, with 4 bases between. The CDR3: CATSTGSYNEQFF. CDR3 in DNA: TGTGCCACCAGCACAGGCTCCTACAATGAGCAGTTCTTC.

J is TRBJ1-5 and V is TRBV7-9; D uncertain. The V end lost 2 bases, the J end lost 3 bases, and 8 bases lay between the germline ends. Germline-derived CDR1 and CDR2 are SEHNR and FQNEAQ (reference sequence). This CDR3 comprises 14 residues. CDR3 sequence reads: CASSLPGDNQPQHF. In nucleotides, the CDR3 is TGTGCCAGCAGCTTACCCGGGGACAATCAGCCCCAGCATTTT.

This clonotype was counted a few times. The chain has TRBV9 and TRBJ2-7; 8 bases fit TRBD2. V shed 3 bases and J 11 bases; nucleotides not matched to a gene: 7. The germline V gene has CDR1 SGDLS and CDR2 YYNGEE. CDR3 length: 12 amino acids. As DNA, the CDR3 is TGTGCCAGCAGCGCCCTAGCGGGCAGGAAGTACTTC. It translates to CASSALAGRKYF.

Ten or more counts support this clonotype. The chain is built from TRBV7-2 and TRBJ2-7; TRBD2 matches 8 bases. This CDR3 is 15 amino acids long. The V gene's germline CDR1 is SGHTA and CDR2 FQGNSA. V lost 1 base and J lost 7; bases outside the gene matches: 9. The CDR3 is CASSLGGGTSGEQYF. The DNA for the CDR3 is TGTGCCAGCAGCTTAGGCGGGGGGACTTCGGGGGAGCAGTACTTC.

This clonotype was seen more than once but under ten times. V and J are TRBV12-3 or TRBV12-4 and TRBJ2-2; unclear D gene. This CDR3 comprises 12 residues. V was cut by 10 bases and J by 0 bases, with 6 bases left in between. CDR3 amino acids: CAIDANTGELFF. Here the CDR3 DNA reads TGTGCCATAGACGCGAACACCGGGGAGCTGTTTTTT.

This clonotype rates as hyperexpanded. The gene calls are TRBV5-6 and TRBJ2-1; TRBD1 matches 7 bases. Germline V gives CDR1 SGHDT, CDR2 YYEEEE. V shed 4 bases, J shed 5 bases, and the junction held 6 bases outside the gene matches. This CDR3 has 14 residues. The CDR3 nucleotides are TGTGCCAGCAGCCCGCCGGGACAGCACAATGAGCAGTTCTTC. Protein sequence: CASSPPGQHNEQFF.

This clonotype was seen repeatedly, ten times or more. CDR3 DNA sequence: TGTGCCAGCAGCGTAGTCACAGATACGCAGTATTTT. Its protein is CASSVVTDTQYF. V usage is TRBV9 and J usage is TRBJ2-3; D is unclear. V lost 0 bases and J 2 bases, leaving 1 base between the germline ends. Germline-derived CDR1 and CDR2 are SGDLS and YYNGEE. This CDR3 is built from 12 residues.

This clonotype was recorded many times. The chain combines TRBV27 with TRBJ2-4; D not certain. Germline CDR1 reads MNHEY; CDR2 reads SMNVEV (reference sequence). The CDR3 is 14 residues long. V lost 4 bases and J 6 bases, leaving 13 bases between the germline ends. CDR3 DNA sequence: TGTGCCAGCAGTTCCCCCCGGGCCGTAAACATTCAGTACTTC. The encoded protein is CASSSPRAVNIQYF.

V usage is TRBV7-3 and J usage is TRBJ2-5; TRBD2 matches at 8 bases. The J segment lost 4 bases and the V segment lost 8 bases, leaving 9 bases of the junction unmatched. This CDR3 contains 14 residues. Germline V lookup: CDR1 SGHTA, CDR2 FQGTGA. The CDR3 nucleotides read TGTGCCAGCGGGCCGGGGGGGCCGGGAGAGACCCAGTACTTC. Translating it yields CASGPGGPGETQYF.